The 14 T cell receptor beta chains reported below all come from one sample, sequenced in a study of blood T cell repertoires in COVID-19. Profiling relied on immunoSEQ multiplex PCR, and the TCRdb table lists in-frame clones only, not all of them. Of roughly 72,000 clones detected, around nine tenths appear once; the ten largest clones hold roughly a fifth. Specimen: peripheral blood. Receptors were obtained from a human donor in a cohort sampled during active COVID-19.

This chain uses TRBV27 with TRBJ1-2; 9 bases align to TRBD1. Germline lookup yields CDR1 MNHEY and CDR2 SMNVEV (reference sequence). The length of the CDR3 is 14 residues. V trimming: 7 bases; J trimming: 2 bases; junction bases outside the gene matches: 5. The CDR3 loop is CASKTGTGNYGYTF. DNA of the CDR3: TGTGCCAGCAAGACCGGGACAGGGAACTATGGCTACACCTTC.

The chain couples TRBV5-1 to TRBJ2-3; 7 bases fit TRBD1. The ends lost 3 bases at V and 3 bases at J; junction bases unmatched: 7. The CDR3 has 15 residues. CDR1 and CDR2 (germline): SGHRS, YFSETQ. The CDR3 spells CASSSLTGETDTQYF. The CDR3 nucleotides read TGCGCCAGCAGCTCCCTAACAGGGGAGACAGATACGCAGTATTTT. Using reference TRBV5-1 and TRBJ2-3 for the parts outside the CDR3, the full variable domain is KAGVTQTPRYLIKTRGQQVTLSCSPISGHRSVSWYQQTPGQGLQFLFEYFSETQRNKGNFPGRFSGRQFSNSRSEMNVSTLELGDSALYLCASSSLTGETDTQYFGPGTRLTVL.

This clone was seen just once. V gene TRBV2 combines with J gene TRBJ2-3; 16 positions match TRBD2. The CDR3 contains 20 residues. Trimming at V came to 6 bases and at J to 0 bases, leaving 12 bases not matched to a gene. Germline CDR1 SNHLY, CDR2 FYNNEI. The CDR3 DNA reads TGTGCCAGCAGAACAGCCGGGACTAGCGGGGGGGCTCCGAGCACAGATACGCAGTATTTT. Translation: CASRTAGTSGGAPSTDTQYF.

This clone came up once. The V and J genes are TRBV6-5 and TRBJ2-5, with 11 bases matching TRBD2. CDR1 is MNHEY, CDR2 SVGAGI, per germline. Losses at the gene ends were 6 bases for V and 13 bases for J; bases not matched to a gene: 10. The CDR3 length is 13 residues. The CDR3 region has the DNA TGTGCCAGCAGCCCCACTAGCGGGGGTTATGCGTACTTC. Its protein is CASSPTSGGYAYF.

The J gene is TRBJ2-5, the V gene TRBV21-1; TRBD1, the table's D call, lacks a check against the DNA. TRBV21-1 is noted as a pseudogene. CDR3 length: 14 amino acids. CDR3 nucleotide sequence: TGTGCCAGCAGCAATTACAGTTACCAAGAGACCCAGTACTTC. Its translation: CASSNYSYQETQYF.

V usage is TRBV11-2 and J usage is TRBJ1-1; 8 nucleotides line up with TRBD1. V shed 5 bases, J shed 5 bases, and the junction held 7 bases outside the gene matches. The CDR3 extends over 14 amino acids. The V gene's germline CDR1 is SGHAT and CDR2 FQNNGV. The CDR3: CASSQTGVETEAFF. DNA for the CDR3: TGTGCCAGCAGCCAGACAGGGGTAGAGACTGAAGCTTTCTTT.

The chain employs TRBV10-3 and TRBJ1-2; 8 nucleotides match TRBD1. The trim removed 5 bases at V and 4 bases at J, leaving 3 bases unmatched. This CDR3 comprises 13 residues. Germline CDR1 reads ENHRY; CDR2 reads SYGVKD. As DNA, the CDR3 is TGTGCCATCAGTCTGACAGGGGCCTATGGCTACACCTTC. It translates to CAISLTGAYGYTF.

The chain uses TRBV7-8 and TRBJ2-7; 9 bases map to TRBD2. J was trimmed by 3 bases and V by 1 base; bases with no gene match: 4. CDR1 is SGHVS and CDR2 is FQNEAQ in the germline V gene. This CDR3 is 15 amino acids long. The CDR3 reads CASSLGPSGDYEQYF. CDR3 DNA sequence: TGTGCCAGCAGCTTAGGCCCTAGCGGGGACTACGAGCAGTACTTC.

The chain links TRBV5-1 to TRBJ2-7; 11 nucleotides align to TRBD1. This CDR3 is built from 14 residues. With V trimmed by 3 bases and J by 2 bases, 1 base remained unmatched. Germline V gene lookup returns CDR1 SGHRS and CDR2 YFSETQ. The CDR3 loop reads CASSWTGGAYEQYF. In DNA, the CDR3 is TGCGCCAGCAGCTGGACAGGGGGCGCCTACGAGCAGTACTTC.

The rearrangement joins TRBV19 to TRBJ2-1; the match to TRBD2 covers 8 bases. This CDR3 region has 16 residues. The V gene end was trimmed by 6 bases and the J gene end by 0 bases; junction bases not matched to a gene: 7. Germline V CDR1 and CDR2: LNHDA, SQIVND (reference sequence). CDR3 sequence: CASRGLASSSYNEQFF. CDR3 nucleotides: TGTGCCAGTAGAGGACTAGCCAGTAGCTCCTACAATGAGCAGTTCTTC.

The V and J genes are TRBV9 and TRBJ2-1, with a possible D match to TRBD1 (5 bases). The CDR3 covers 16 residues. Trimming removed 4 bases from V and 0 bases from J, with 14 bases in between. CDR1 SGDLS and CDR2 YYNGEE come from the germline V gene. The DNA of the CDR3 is TGTGCCAGCAGCCCTCCCTGGGGCAGCTCCTACAATGAGCAGTTCTTC. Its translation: CASSPPWGSSYNEQFF.

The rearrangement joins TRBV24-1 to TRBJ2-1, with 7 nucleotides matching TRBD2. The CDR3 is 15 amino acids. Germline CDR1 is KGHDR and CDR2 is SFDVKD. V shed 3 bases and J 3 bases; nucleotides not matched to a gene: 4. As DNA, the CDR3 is TGTGCCACCAGTGATAGACTAGCAGTCTACAATGAGCAGTTCTTC. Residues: CATSDRLAVYNEQFF.

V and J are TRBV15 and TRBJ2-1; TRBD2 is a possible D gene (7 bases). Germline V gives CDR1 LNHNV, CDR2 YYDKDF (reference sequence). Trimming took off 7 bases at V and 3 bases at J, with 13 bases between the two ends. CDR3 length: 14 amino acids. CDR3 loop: CATTRGGGYNEQFF. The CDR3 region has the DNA TGTGCCACCACCCGAGGGGGGGGCTACAATGAGCAGTTCTTC.

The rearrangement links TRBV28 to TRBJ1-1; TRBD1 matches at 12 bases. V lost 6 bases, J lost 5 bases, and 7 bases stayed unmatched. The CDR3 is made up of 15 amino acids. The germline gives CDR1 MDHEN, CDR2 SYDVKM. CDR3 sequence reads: CASSGTGGLRTEAFF. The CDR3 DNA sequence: TGTGCCAGCAGCGGGACAGGGGGCTTGCGTACTGAAGCTTTCTTT.